This T cell receptor (beta chain) was documented in a study of regulatory T cells in long-lasting Graves disease. Time point reported: newly diagnosed GD, antithyroid drugs for less than 3 months. The TCR library was made from RNA extracted from PBMCs. The V gene lost 3 bases and the J gene lost 4 bases, with 13 bases spanning the gap. The CDR3 contains 16 residues. This clonotype showed up just a few times. iRepertoire HTBI primers and Arm-PCR of CDR3 regions built TCR beta libraries. MiXCR, applied by TCRdb to the multiplex PCR reads, yields one record per CDR3 protein. The table lists some 340,000 distinct CDR3 sequences, approximately 10% of them singletons, with about 20% in the top ten. This same sample was also taken into another study, of T cells in Graves' hyperthyroidism and ophthalmopathy.

This rearrangement joins TRBV12-3 or TRBV12-4 to TRBJ2-6, with D hard to call. The source material was peripheral blood mononuclear cells (PBMCs), sampled at new diagnosis, from a patient treated with antithyroid drugs. The clonotype was recovered from a woman younger than 35 with Graves disease. CDR3 DNA sequence: TGTGCCAGCAGTTTCGACTTGCTTGGAGGGGCCAACGTCCTGACTTTC. Protein: CASSFDLLGGANVLTF.